These 23 T cell receptor beta chains were sequenced from one sample in a study of blood T cell repertoires in COVID-19. The repertoire was sequenced with immunoSEQ multiplex PCR; TCRdb's copy has only in-frame clones and lacks some. The sample shows 180,000 or so clones, approximately 85% of them seen only once. The sample taken for sequencing was PBMCs or T cells enriched from blood (not recorded which). The receptors here all came from a woman younger than 45 who had recovered from COVID-19.

About this clone itself: Other nucleotide sequences from this sample produce the same CDR3. The V gene is TRBV6-5, the J gene TRBJ1-1; 7 bases align to TRBD1. Germline values: CDR1 MNHEY, CDR2 SVGAGI. The CDR3 is 13 amino acids. V trimming: 5 bases; J trimming: 1 base; junction bases outside the gene matches: 1. DNA of the CDR3: TGTGCCAGCAGTAGGACAGGGAACACTGAAGCTTTCTTT. Protein: CASSRTGNTEAFF.

V gene TRBV13 combines with J gene TRBJ1-2, with a possible D match to TRBD1 (6 bases). Trimming shortened V by 2 bases and J by 8 bases, and 9 bases separated the two germline ends. Per the germline V gene, CDR1 is PRHDT and CDR2 is FYEKMQ (reference sequence). The CDR3 has 12 amino acids. CDR3 sequence: CASSLQGPGYTF. DNA of the CDR3: TGTGCCAGCAGCTTACAGGGGCCAGGCTACACCTTC. The full variable domain, with the rest looked up from reference TRBV13 and TRBJ1-2, is AAGVIQSPRHLIKEKRETATLKCYPIPRHDTVYWYQQGPGQDPQFLISFYEKMQSDKGSIPDRFSAQQFSDYHSELNMSSLELGDSALYFCASSLQGPGYTFGSGTRLTVV.

J is TRBJ2-1 and V is TRBV4-1, with D tentatively TRBD2 (5 bases). This CDR3 is built from 19 residues. Germline V gene lookup returns CDR1 MGHRA and CDR2 YSYEKL. V was shortened by 0 bases and J by 0 bases, with 18 bases between the two germline ends. The CDR3 region is CASSQDLSSSRYSYNEQFF. In nucleotides, the CDR3 is TGCGCCAGCAGCCAAGATTTATCTAGCTCGCGCTACTCCTACAATGAGCAGTTCTTC.

The chain recombines TRBV3-1 (or the pseudogene TRBV3-2) with TRBJ2-3; 11 bases map to TRBD2. CDR1 is LGHDT, CDR2 YNNKEL, per germline (reference sequence). This CDR3 comprises 16 residues. The junction had 7 bases not matched to a gene; V was cut back by 3 bases and J by 5 bases. CDR3 nucleotide sequence: TGTGCCAGCAGCCAGGCACTAGCGGGAGTCGTAGATACGCAGTATTTT. Protein: CASSQALAGVVDTQYF.

The chain recombines TRBV28 with TRBJ1-5, with 10 bases matching TRBD1. This CDR3 has 15 residues. Germline V gene lookup returns CDR1 MDHEN and CDR2 SYDVKM. V gave up 4 bases and J gave up 6 bases; unmatched junction bases: 6. The DNA for the CDR3 is TGTGCCAGCAGTTCCGGACAGGGGGGCACTCAGCCCCAGCATTTT. Its protein is CASSSGQGGTQPQHF.

This rearrangement joins TRBV28 to TRBJ2-7; D remains unclear. Germline V gene lookup returns CDR1 MDHEN and CDR2 SYDVKM. CDR3 length: 12 amino acids. The germline V and J ends were trimmed by 7 bases and 4 bases, with 11 bases remaining between them. CDR3 loop: CASTYGRYEQYF. Here the CDR3 DNA reads TGTGCCAGCACCTACGGTCGGTACGAGCAGTACTTC.

V usage is TRBV2 and J usage is TRBJ2-4, with 9 bases fitting TRBD1. CDR3 length: 13 amino acids. Germline CDR1 is SNHLY and CDR2 is FYNNEI. Losses at the gene ends were 7 bases for V and 9 bases for J; bases not matched to a gene: 7. The CDR3 here is CASIGTGYGIQYF. In DNA form, the CDR3 reads TGTGCCAGCATTGGGACAGGGTATGGCATTCAGTACTTC.

The J gene is TRBJ2-7, the V gene TRBV27, with 7 bases fitting TRBD1. CDR1 is MNHEY and CDR2 is SMNVEV in the germline V gene (reference sequence). This CDR3 contains 13 residues. Unmatched junction bases numbered 7, after V lost 6 bases and J lost 5 bases. Here the CDR3 reads CASSQTGVDEQYF. The CDR3 region has the DNA TGTGCCAGCAGCCAAACAGGGGTGGACGAGCAGTACTTC.

This clone was seen just once. The rearrangement links TRBV11-1 to TRBJ1-1; 9 bases align to TRBD1. Per germline, CDR1 SGHAT and CDR2 FQDESV (reference sequence). Losses at the gene ends were 6 bases for V and 4 bases for J; bases not matched to a gene: 6. The CDR3 is 14 amino acids. The CDR3 here is CASSIGQGSTEAFF. In DNA, the CDR3 is TGTGCCAGCAGTATCGGACAGGGGAGCACTGAAGCTTTCTTT.

The chain carries TRBV6-1 and TRBJ1-6; a weak D match, TRBD1 (6 bases). The CDR3 consists of 18 residues. Germline CDR1 reads MNHNS; CDR2 reads SASEGT. Between the trimmed V and J ends, which lost 1 base and 0 bases, there was a span of 13 bases. The CDR3 here is CASSEDGQGSSYNSPLHF. CDR3 nucleotide sequence: TGTGCCAGCAGTGAAGACGGGCAGGGGAGCTCCTATAATTCACCCCTCCACTTT.

This rearrangement joins TRBV27 to TRBJ2-7; 7 bases are a match to TRBD2. Germline V gives CDR1 MNHEY, CDR2 SMNVEV (reference sequence). The CDR3 extends over 17 amino acids. The ends lost 1 base at V and 3 bases at J; junction bases unmatched: 12. The CDR3 DNA follows: TGTGCCAGCAGTTTATATCGCTATCGGGACTACCGCTACGAGCAGTACTTC. It specifies CASSLYRYRDYRYEQYF.

The chain combines TRBV6-5 with TRBJ2-1, with 9 bases lining up with TRBD1. Per germline, CDR1 MNHEY and CDR2 SVGAGI. The CDR3 contains 13 residues. J gave up 6 bases and V 6 bases, and 3 bases lay outside the gene matches. The DNA for the CDR3 is TGTGCCAGCAGGCCGGGACAGGGCAATGAGCAGTTCTTC. The encoded protein is CASRPGQGNEQFF.

This chain uses TRBV28 with TRBJ2-5; 14 bases match TRBD2. Trimming at V came to 6 bases and at J to 4 bases, leaving 4 bases not matched to a gene. CDR3 size: 15 residues. From germline, CDR1 is MDHEN and CDR2 SYDVKM. This chain's CDR3 is CASSPGLAGVETQYF. CDR3 coding DNA: TGTGCCAGCAGCCCGGGACTAGCGGGAGTAGAGACCCAGTACTTC.

This clone was seen a single time. The chain employs TRBV2 and TRBJ1-5, with D maybe TRBD1 (5 bases). From germline, CDR1 is SNHLY and CDR2 FYNNEI. This CDR3 has 13 residues. The germline V and J ends were trimmed by 7 bases and 2 bases, with 9 bases remaining between them. The CDR3 loop reads CASTRVGNQPQHF. The CDR3 DNA reads TGTGCCAGCACCAGGGTGGGCAATCAGCCCCAGCATTTT.

This chain links TRBV25-1 with TRBJ1-3; D might be TRBD1 (6 bases). Between the trimmed V and J ends, which lost 6 bases and 0 bases, there was a span of 12 bases. Germline V gene data show CDR1 as MGHDK and CDR2 as SYGVNS. The CDR3 loop spans 15 amino acids. Written as DNA, the CDR3 is TGTGCCAGCAGAAGAACAGGGATCTCTGGAAACACCATATATTTT. It is translated as CASRRTGISGNTIYF.

The chain carries TRBV5-1 and TRBJ1-1; 12 nucleotides align to TRBD1. The germline V gene encodes CDR1 SGHRS and CDR2 YFSETQ. V lost 0 bases to trimming and J lost 10 bases; unmatched junction nucleotides: 7. CDR3 length: 15 amino acids. CDR3: CASSLAGTGGSRAFF. The CDR3 DNA follows: TGCGCCAGCAGCTTGGCCGGGACAGGGGGCTCGCGAGCTTTCTTT.

The chain is built from TRBV2 and TRBJ1-2; 7 bases line up with TRBD1. J was trimmed by 8 bases and V by 5 bases; bases with no gene match: 17. CDR3 length equals 16 residues. Germline V gene sequence: CDR1 SNHLY, CDR2 FYNNEI. In nucleotides, the CDR3 is TGTGCCAGCAGTTACTCCATCACAGGGGCCTTTGGCGGCTACACCTTC. Protein: CASSYSITGAFGGYTF.

The chain recombines TRBV6-6 with TRBJ1-1; 7 bases line up with TRBD1. The length of the CDR3 is 16 residues. The germline CDR1 and CDR2 sequences are MNHNY and SVGAGI (reference sequence). The J segment lost 3 bases and the V segment lost 2 bases, leaving 9 bases of the junction unmatched. CDR3 DNA: TGTGCCAGCAGTTACCCAGAAAGACAGGGCTACACTGAAGCTTTCTTT. Amino acids: CASSYPERQGYTEAFF.

The rearrangement links TRBV9 to TRBJ1-6, with 7 nucleotides matching TRBD1. The V and J ends lost 7 bases and 5 bases, in that order; junction bases with no gene match: 12. CDR3 size: 16 residues. Germline CDR1 SGDLS, CDR2 YYNGEE. The CDR3: CASASPRDRDNSPLHF. The CDR3 DNA follows: TGTGCCAGCGCCAGCCCCCGGGACAGAGATAATTCACCCCTCCACTTT.

The genes are TRBV10-3 and TRBJ1-4; TRBD1 agrees at 7 bases. V lost 10 bases, J lost 0 bases, and 5 bases stayed unmatched. Germline lookup yields CDR1 ENHRY and CDR2 SYGVKD. The CDR3 has 14 amino acids. CDR3 DNA sequence: TGTGCCACAAGACAGGGTGCAACTAATGAAAAACTGTTTTTT. It yields the protein CATRQGATNEKLFF.

The chain couples TRBV27 to TRBJ2-7, with 12 bases lining up with TRBD2. After removal of 4 bases from V and 6 bases from J, the junction contained 10 bases not matched to a gene. In germline, CDR1 is MNHEY, CDR2 SMNVEV (reference sequence). The CDR3 spans 16 residues. The CDR3 DNA reads as TGTGCCAGCAGTTCAATCCGGAAACTAGCGGGAGGCGAGCAGTACTTC. This translates into CASSSIRKLAGGEQYF.

The sample holds a few counts of this clone. The gene calls are TRBV7-9 and TRBJ1-2; D is ambiguous. The ends were cut back, 4 bases at V and 6 bases at J, with 15 bases in the middle. The germline V gene encodes CDR1 SEHNR and CDR2 FQNEAQ (reference sequence). This CDR3 has 14 amino acids. The CDR3 DNA sequence: TGTGCCAGCAGCTCCACGGAGGGCTATAATGGCTACACCTTC. This translates into CASSSTEGYNGYTF.

The chain couples TRBV6-2 or TRBV6-3 to TRBJ2-2, with 12 bases aligning to TRBD1. The length of the CDR3 is 17 residues. V lost 5 bases and J lost 7; bases outside the gene matches: 11. CDR1 is MNHEY, CDR2 SVGEGT, per germline. The CDR3 loop is CASSRTGTGGRGGELFF. DNA for the CDR3: TGTGCCAGCAGTCGGACCGGGACAGGGGGCCGAGGCGGGGAGCTGTTTTTT.